A single TCR beta chain is shown here with its context. Its antigen is unknown. This sample was taken from a study of T cell responses to AZD1222 COVID-19 vaccine. Study outcomes and limitations: White British donors predominated, females outnumbered males, and clonal diversity was possibly underestimated.

Germline V gene data show CDR1 as MNHNS and CDR2 as SASEGT. With V trimmed by 2 bases and J by 5 bases, 6 bases remained unmatched. The CDR3 has 16 residues. Here immunoSEQ multiplex PCR was the method, and the copy in TCRdb shows in-frame clones only, minus some. Among more than 140,000 clones listed, approximately 90% were seen once. This sample comprised peripheral blood, obtained on day 0 of AZD1222 vaccination. The TCR originated in an adult in good health. The chain combines TRBV6-1 with TRBJ1-5; the match to TRBD1 covers 10 bases. The CDR3 DNA follows: TGTGCCAGCAGTGAAATACCGGGACAGGGGCATCAGCCCCAGCATTTT. Its protein product is CASSEIPGQGHQPQHF.